The rows below give T cell receptor beta chains drawn from one sample of a study of blood T cell repertoires in COVID-19. The assay was immunoSEQ multiplex PCR, and TCRdb's table has in-frame clones only and misses some. The profile shows around 260,000 clones, 80% to 90% of them singletons. The sample was peripheral blood. The receptors originated from a woman in her sixties or seventies with COVID-19, enrolled during active disease. Both conserved end residues are part of each CDR3. Fields, in order: clone size, D gene, J gene, V gene, CDR3 protein, CDR3 DNA. D genes are given only for firm matches. Clone size is stated in some rows and not others, as once, few, many or a class when expanded.

size: NA
D: TRBD2
J: TRBJ2-1
V: TRBV7-6
CDR3: CASSLGLAGQHNEQFF
DNA: TGTGCCAGCAGCTTAGGACTAGCGGGACAACACAATGAGCAGTTCTTC

size: NA
D: NA
J: TRBJ2-5
V: TRBV5-1
CDR3: CASSFGGDFQETQYF
DNA: TGCGCCAGCAGCTTCGGGGGAGACTTCCAAGAGACCCAGTACTTC

size: NA
D: NA
J: TRBJ1-2
V: TRBV6-5
CDR3: CASSRIWGEGEGYTF
DNA: TGTGCCAGCTCAAGAATCTGGGGCGAAGGGGAAGGCTACACCTTC

size: NA
D: NA
J: TRBJ2-1
V: TRBV11-2
CDR3: CASSLAGVGHEQFF
DNA: TGTGCCAGCAGCTTAGCGGGAGTGGGCCATGAGCAGTTCTTC

size: NA
D: TRBD1
J: TRBJ1-6
V: TRBV5-8
CDR3: CASSLGQGMGSPLHF
DNA: TGTGCCAGCAGCTTGGGACAGGGAATGGGGTCACCCCTCCACTTT

size: NA
D: NA
J: TRBJ1-1
V: TRBV11-1
CDR3: CASSQVPPASTEAFF
DNA: TGTGCCAGCAGCCAAGTCCCACCCGCGAGCACTGAAGCTTTCTTT

size: NA
D: NA
J: TRBJ1-6
V: TRBV3-1/TRBV3-2
CDR3: CASSQTPGDRLNF
DNA: TGTGCCAGCAGCCAAACCCCGGGGGACCGACTCAACTTT

size: NA
D: NA
J: TRBJ2-7
V: TRBV14
CDR3: CASSHGTAGRGEQYF
DNA: TGTGCCAGCAGCCACGGGACAGCGGGTCGGGGCGAGCAGTACTTC

size: NA
D: TRBD2
J: TRBJ2-1
V: TRBV4-3
CDR3: CASSSGTSGIDEQFF
DNA: TGCGCCAGCAGCTCCGGGACTAGCGGGATTGACGAGCAGTTCTTC

size: NA
D: NA
J: TRBJ1-1
V: TRBV7-3
CDR3: CASSSQGNTEAFF
DNA: TGTGCCAGCAGCTCACAGGGAAACACTGAAGCTTTCTTT

size: NA
D: NA
J: TRBJ2-7
V: TRBV19
CDR3: CASSMSSRRTEGSEQYF
DNA: TGTGCCAGTAGTATGAGTAGCCGGAGGACAGAAGGCTCCGAGCAGTACTTC

size: once
D: TRBD2
J: TRBJ2-5
V: TRBV4-1
CDR3: CASSLAAGGPQETQYF
DNA: TGCGCCAGCAGCCTAGCAGCGGGAGGCCCTCAAGAGACCCAGTACTTC

size: NA
D: TRBD1
J: TRBJ1-2
V: TRBV6-1
CDR3: CASSEDRGNYGYTF
DNA: TGTGCCAGCAGTGAGGACAGGGGCAACTATGGCTACACCTTC

size: NA
D: NA
J: TRBJ2-4
V: TRBV6-1
CDR3: CASSEVGSPSKNIQYF
DNA: TGTGCCAGCAGTGAAGTTGGCTCCCCGTCCAAAAACATTCAGTACTTC

size: NA
D: NA
J: TRBJ1-2
V: TRBV7-2
CDR3: CASSLAPGVNYGYTF
DNA: TGTGCCAGCAGCTTAGCGCCGGGGGTGAACTATGGCTACACCTTC

size: few
D: NA
J: TRBJ2-3
V: TRBV7-3
CDR3: CASSLRGRPTDTQYF
DNA: TGTGCCAGCAGCTTACGGGGGAGGCCCACAGATACGCAGTATTTT

size: NA
D: TRBD2
J: TRBJ2-1
V: TRBV11-2
CDR3: CASSLVASGGNEQFF
DNA: TGTGCCAGCAGCTTAGTGGCTAGCGGGGGGAATGAGCAGTTCTTC